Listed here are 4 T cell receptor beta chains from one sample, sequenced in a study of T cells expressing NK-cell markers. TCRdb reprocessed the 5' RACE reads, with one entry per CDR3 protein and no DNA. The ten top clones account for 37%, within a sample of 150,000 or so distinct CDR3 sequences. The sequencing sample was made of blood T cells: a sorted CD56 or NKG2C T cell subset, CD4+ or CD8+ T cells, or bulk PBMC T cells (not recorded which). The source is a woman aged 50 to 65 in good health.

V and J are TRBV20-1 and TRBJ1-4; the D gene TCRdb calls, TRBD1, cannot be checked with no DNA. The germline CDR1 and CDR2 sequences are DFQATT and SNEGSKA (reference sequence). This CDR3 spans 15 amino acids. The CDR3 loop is CSARDRDLWDEKLFF.

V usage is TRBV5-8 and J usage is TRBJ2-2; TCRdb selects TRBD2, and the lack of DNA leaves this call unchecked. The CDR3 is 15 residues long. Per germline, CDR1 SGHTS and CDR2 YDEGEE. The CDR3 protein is CASSLLAGGPVELFF. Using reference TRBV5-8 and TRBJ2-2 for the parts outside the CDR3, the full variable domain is EAGVTQSPTHLIKTRGQQATLRCSPISGHTSVYWYQQALGLGLQFLLWYDEGEERNRGNFPPRFSGRQFPNYSSELNVNALELEDSALYLCASSLLAGGPVELFFGEGSRLTVL.

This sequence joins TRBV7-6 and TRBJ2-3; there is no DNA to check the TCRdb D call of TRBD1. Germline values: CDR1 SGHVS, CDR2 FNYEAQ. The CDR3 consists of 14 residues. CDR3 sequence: CASSFSWDRDTQYF.

CDR3 region: CASSQEPSGRTSYEQYF. This chain connects TRBV4-2 to TRBJ2-7; checking the TCRdb D call of TRBD2 is not possible without DNA. The germline V gene has CDR1 LGHNA and CDR2 YNFKEQ. The CDR3 runs 17 residues.